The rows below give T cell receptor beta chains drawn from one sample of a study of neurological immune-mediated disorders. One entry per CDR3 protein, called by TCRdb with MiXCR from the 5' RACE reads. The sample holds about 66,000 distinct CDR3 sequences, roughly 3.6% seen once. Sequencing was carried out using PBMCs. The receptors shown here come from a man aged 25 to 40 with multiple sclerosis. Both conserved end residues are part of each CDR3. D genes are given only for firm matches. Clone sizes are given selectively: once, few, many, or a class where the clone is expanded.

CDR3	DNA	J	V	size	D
CASSLDMTGDSYEQYF	TGTGCCAGCAGCTTGGACATGACAGGGGATTCCTACGAGCAGTACTTC	TRBJ2-7	TRBV7-9	many	TRBD1
CASSLGITNEKLFF	TGTGCCAGCAGTTTGGGAATAACTAATGAAAAACTGTTTTTT	TRBJ1-4	TRBV12-3/TRBV12-4	many	NA
CASSLGQTYGYTF	TGTGCCAGCAGCCTGGGACAGACTTATGGCTACACCTTC	TRBJ1-2	TRBV7-9	many	TRBD1
CASAGTWGHNEQFF	TGCGCCAGCGCCGGGACATGGGGCCACAATGAGCAGTTCTTC	TRBJ2-1	TRBV5-1	many	NA
CSAFGGGGIDTQYF	TGCAGCGCCTTTGGGGGAGGGGGCATAGATACGCAGTATTTT	TRBJ2-3	TRBV29-1	many	NA
CASSYGGTSSDTQYF	TGTGCCAGCAGTTACGGAGGGACTAGCTCAGATACGCAGTATTTT	TRBJ2-3	TRBV6-6	many	TRBD2
CASSNTRAGGDTQYF	TGTGCCAGCAGCAATACTAGAGCGGGGGGAGATACGCAGTATTTT	TRBJ2-3	TRBV5-6	many	TRBD2
CASSRGDARPETQYF	TGCGCCAGCAGCCGAGGCGATGCCCGGCCAGAGACCCAGTACTTC	TRBJ2-5	TRBV4-1	many	NA
CASSLTGRGTDTQYF	TGTGCCAGCAGCCTAACCGGCCGGGGCACAGATACGCAGTATTTT	TRBJ2-3	TRBV5-4	many	NA
CASSLIGAYNEQFF	TGTGCCAGCAGTTTAATAGGTGCCTACAATGAGCAGTTCTTC	TRBJ2-1	TRBV12-3/TRBV12-4	many	NA
CSAASTGETQYF	TGCAGTGCTGCAAGTACAGGAGAGACCCAGTACTTC	TRBJ2-5	TRBV20-1	many	NA
CASSLRGDQETQYF	TGCGCCAGCAGCTTGAGAGGGGACCAAGAGACCCAGTACTTC	TRBJ2-5	TRBV5-1	many	NA
CSARYGTASYEQYF	TGCAGTGCTAGATACGGGACAGCCTCCTACGAGCAGTACTTC	TRBJ2-7	TRBV20-1	many	TRBD1
CASSLVGGNQPQHF	TGTGCCAGCAGCTTAGTAGGAGGCAATCAGCCCCAGCATTTT	TRBJ1-5	TRBV7-9	many	NA
CASSLGQGTHYEQYF	TGTGCCAGCAGTTTGGGACAGGGGACCCACTACGAGCAGTACTTC	TRBJ2-7	TRBV6-2/TRBV6-3	many	TRBD1
CASSLRGQANTGELFF	TGCGCCAGCAGCTTGAGGGGACAAGCGAACACCGGGGAGCTGTTTTTT	TRBJ2-2	TRBV5-1	many	NA
CASSEQGGETQYF	TGCGCCAGCAGTGAACAGGGAGGCGAGACCCAGTACTTC	TRBJ2-5	TRBV10-2	many	NA
CASSLGGGPYNEQFF	TGCGCCAGCAGCTTGGGAGGGGGCCCTTACAATGAGCAGTTCTTC	TRBJ2-1	TRBV5-1	many	TRBD1
CASSGGDGNQPQHF	TGTGCCAGCAGCGGGGGGGATGGCAATCAGCCCCAGCATTTT	TRBJ1-5	TRBV6-6	many	NA
CASSAPGLAGGSYEQYF	TGTGCCAGCAGCGCACCGGGACTAGCGGGGGGCTCCTACGAGCAGTACTTC	TRBJ2-7	TRBV7-9	few	TRBD2
CASMSEDRGDYGYTF	TGTGCCAGCATGAGCGAGGACAGGGGAGACTATGGCTACACCTTC	TRBJ1-2	TRBV6-4	few	TRBD1
CASSLGKGSEAFF	TGTGCCAGCAGCTTAGGGAAGGGATCTGAAGCTTTCTTT	TRBJ1-1	TRBV7-8	NA	NA
CASSLDRSYEQYF	TGTGCCAGCAGCTTAGACAGGTCCTACGAGCAGTACTTC	TRBJ2-7	TRBV7-8	many	NA
CASSLDQPPSGGGGEQFF	TGTGCCAGCAGCTTAGATCAGCCGCCTAGCGGGGGGGGCGGTGAGCAGTTCTTC	TRBJ2-1	TRBV7-6	NA	TRBD2
CATSRGDSSTDTQYF	TGTGCCACCAGCAGAGGGGACTCTAGCACAGATACGCAGTATTTT	TRBJ2-3	TRBV15	many	NA
CSASPAGDVTGELFF	TGCAGTGCTAGCCCAGCGGGGGACGTTACCGGGGAGCTGTTTTTT	TRBJ2-2	TRBV20-1	many	TRBD2
CASSLYASAETQYF	TGCGCCAGCAGCTTGTATGCTAGCGCGGAGACCCAGTACTTC	TRBJ2-5	TRBV5-1	many	NA
CAICPALNYGYTF	TGTGCCATCTGCCCGGCCCTGAACTATGGCTACACCTTC	TRBJ1-2	TRBV28	many	NA
CASSLKDTQYF	TGCGCCAGCAGCTTGAAGGATACCCAGTACTTC	TRBJ2-5	TRBV5-1	many	NA
CASSLPTGDGYTF	TGTGCCAGCAGCTTACCGACAGGGGATGGCTACACCTTC	TRBJ1-2	TRBV5-6	many	TRBD1
CASRDRPQETGKLFF	TGCGCCAGCAGAGACCGCCCCCAAGAGACAGGGAAACTGTTTTTT	TRBJ2-2	TRBV5-1	many	TRBD1
CSGGQGQVEQFF	TGCAGCGGGGGTCAGGGTCAAGTTGAGCAGTTCTTC	TRBJ2-1	TRBV29-1	many	NA
CATSRDTKGNGYTF	TGTGCCACCAGCCGGGACACAAAAGGGAATGGCTACACCTTC	TRBJ1-2	TRBV15	many	NA
CSAAGAIYTEAFF	TGCAGTGCTGCGGGAGCGATATACACTGAAGCTTTCTTT	TRBJ1-1	TRBV20-1	many	NA
CSATRSGGFYEKLFF	TGCAGTGCTACTCGGTCGGGGGGATTCTATGAAAAACTGTTTTTT	TRBJ1-4	TRBV20-1	many	NA
CASSLVLRGLQFVNTEAFF	TGTGCCAGCAGCTTAGTCCTCAGGGGATTGCAATTCGTGAACACTGAAGCTTTCTTT	TRBJ1-1	TRBV7-9	many	NA
CASSFLSGGLSYEQYF	TGTGCCAGCAGTTTCCTAAGCGGGGGCCTGTCCTACGAGCAGTACTTC	TRBJ2-7	TRBV12-3/TRBV12-4	many	TRBD2
CASSPYRAFGNTEAFF	TGTGCCAGCAGCCCATACAGGGCGTTTGGGAACACTGAAGCTTTCTTT	TRBJ1-1	TRBV7-8	few	NA
CASSSKLYRNYEQYF	TGTGCCAGCAGCTCCAAGCTTTACAGGAACTACGAGCAGTACTTC	TRBJ2-7	TRBV7-2	NA	NA
CATSGDRWAKKIQYF	TGTGCCACCAGCGGGGACCGTTGGGCCAAAAAAATTCAGTACTTC	TRBJ2-4	TRBV15	NA	NA
CSASRATNEKLFF	TGCAGTGCTAGTAGGGCAACTAATGAAAAACTGTTTTTT	TRBJ1-4	TRBV20-1	many	NA
CASSPRVQGTDTQYF	TGTGCCAGCAGTCCCAGGGTACAGGGGACAGATACGCAGTATTTT	TRBJ2-3	TRBV12-3/TRBV12-4	many	TRBD1
CSVRRGPGGEQYF	TGCAGCGTCCGGAGGGGGCCCGGGGGGGAGCAGTACTTC	TRBJ2-7	TRBV29-1	many	NA
CASSHDGGSYEQYF	TGTGCCAGCAGCCACGACGGGGGCTCCTACGAGCAGTACTTC	TRBJ2-7	TRBV6-2/TRBV6-3	many	NA
CASSFKGKRGYTF	TGTGCCAGCAGTTTTAAGGGGAAGCGTGGCTACACCTTC	TRBJ1-2	TRBV12-3/TRBV12-4	many	NA
CASSSEPGWEQYF	TGTGCCAGCAGCTCCGAACCCGGCTGGGAGCAGTACTTC	TRBJ2-7	TRBV5-5	many	NA
CASKRSGTGNSPLHF	TGTGCCAGCAAAAGGTCCGGGACGGGGAATTCACCCCTCCACTTT	TRBJ1-6	TRBV6-5	many	NA
CSVETLSISTDTQYF	TGCAGCGTTGAAACCCTGTCCATTAGCACAGATACGCAGTATTTT	TRBJ2-3	TRBV29-1	few	NA
CASSSRQGGSNQPQHF	TGTGCCAGCAGTTCCCGACAGGGGGGCAGCAATCAGCCCCAGCATTTT	TRBJ1-5	TRBV6-6	many	TRBD1
CATSRVFRDDEKLFF	TGTGCCACCAGCAGAGTATTTAGGGACGATGAAAAACTGTTTTTT	TRBJ1-4	TRBV15	many	NA
CSGRVQGYGYTF	TGCAGTGGGAGGGTCCAAGGGTATGGCTACACCTTC	TRBJ1-2	TRBV20-1	many	NA
CASSGGRGSPLHF	TGTGCCAGCTCGGGGGGCCGTGGGTCACCCCTCCACTTT	TRBJ1-6	TRBV6-1	many	NA
CSARRSRLVPEKLFF	TGCAGTGCTAGACGTAGTAGGCTGGTTCCTGAAAAACTGTTTTTT	TRBJ1-4	TRBV20-1	many	NA
CASSTGLLVYEQYF	TGTGCCAGCAGCACGGGACTCCTAGTCTACGAGCAGTACTTC	TRBJ2-7	TRBV5-6	many	NA
CASSYTLPHRGGGQPQHF	TGTGCCAGCAGCTACACCCTTCCACACAGGGGGGGCGGTCAGCCCCAGCATTTT	TRBJ1-5	TRBV7-8	many	TRBD1
CSVDSGRSGGELFF	TGCAGCGTTGATTCCGGGAGGTCTGGCGGGGAGCTGTTTTTT	TRBJ2-2	TRBV29-1	many	TRBD2
CASTLGADTEAFF	TGTGCCAGCACTTTGGGGGCAGACACTGAAGCTTTCTTT	TRBJ1-1	TRBV6-1	many	NA
CASSLDRGGSGYTF	TGTGCCAGCAGCTTGGACAGGGGAGGTTCTGGCTACACCTTC	TRBJ1-2	TRBV7-9	many	TRBD1
CASSLHYSSYNEQFF	TGTGCCAGCAGCCTCCACTATAGCTCCTACAATGAGCAGTTCTTC	TRBJ2-1	TRBV11-2	few	NA